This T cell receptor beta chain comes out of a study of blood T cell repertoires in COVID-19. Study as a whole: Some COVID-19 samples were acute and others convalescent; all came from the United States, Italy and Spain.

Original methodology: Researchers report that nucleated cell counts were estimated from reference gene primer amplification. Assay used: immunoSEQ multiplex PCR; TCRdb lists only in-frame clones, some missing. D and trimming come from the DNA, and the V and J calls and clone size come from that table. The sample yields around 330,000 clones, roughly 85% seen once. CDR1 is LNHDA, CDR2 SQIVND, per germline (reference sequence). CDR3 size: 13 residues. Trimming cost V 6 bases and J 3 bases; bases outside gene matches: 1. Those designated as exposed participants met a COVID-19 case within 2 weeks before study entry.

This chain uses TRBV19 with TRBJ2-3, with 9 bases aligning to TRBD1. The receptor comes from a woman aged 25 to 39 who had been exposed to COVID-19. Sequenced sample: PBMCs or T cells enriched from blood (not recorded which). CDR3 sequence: CASRTGGTDTQYF. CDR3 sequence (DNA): TGTGCCAGTAGGACAGGGGGGACAGATACGCAGTATTTT.